This T cell receptor beta chain was retrieved from a study of T cell changes during pregnancy in multiple sclerosis. Measured with immunoSEQ multiplex PCR; TCRdb has only the in-frame clones, and not every one. This sample carries roughly 70,000 clones, 85% to 95% of them seen once, and the ten largest clones take under 3%. There are 16 residues in the CDR3. The starting material was peripheral blood, obtained before pregnancy. The TCR originated in a female donor with multiple sclerosis, enrolled in a pregnancy study. The genes are TRBV1 and TRBJ2-1; the table gives TRBD2 as D, unverified against the DNA. TRBV1 is marked as a pseudogene. CDR3 protein: CTSSPSFSGLYNEQFF. The CDR3 DNA follows: TGCACCAGCAGCCCCTCCTTCTCGGGTCTCTACAATGAGCAGTTCTTC.